A selection of T cell receptor beta chains follows, all from one sample in a study of post-analysis software for immune sequencing data. TCRdb analysed the PCR reads with MiXCR anew, one entry per CDR3 protein. Here the sample spans some 890,000 distinct CDR3 sequences, roughly 50% being singletons. Material for sequencing was blood. The receptors were sampled from a girl between 5 and 17 years old with multiple sclerosis. CDR3s include the opening cysteine and the closing phenylalanine or tryptophan. Each record gives: V gene, CDR3 length, J gene, clone size, D gene, CDR3 protein, CDR3 DNA. A D gene is named only where the DNA matches it firmly. The size field is filled for only some rows; it gives once, few, many or a size class.

TRBV20-1	15	TRBJ2-1	.	.	CSARGQAASYNEQFF	TGCAGTGCTAGAGGCCAGGCCGCCTCCTACAATGAGCAGTTCTTC
TRBV5-1	15	TRBJ2-5	once	.	CASSWARGVQETQYF	TGCGCCAGCAGCTGGGCCAGGGGGGTTCAAGAGACCCAGTACTTC
TRBV20-1	12	TRBJ2-1	.	.	CSADPLPNEQFF	TGCAGTGCCGACCCCTTACCCAATGAGCAGTTCTTC
TRBV5-1	11	TRBJ2-1	.	.	CASSTRWEQFF	TGCGCCAGCAGCACCCGTTGGGAGCAGTTCTTC
TRBV6-5	14	TRBJ2-1	few	.	CASRDVSGLTQQFF	TGTGCCAGCAGGGATGTGTCCGGACTTACACAGCAGTTCTTC
TRBV7-2	13	TRBJ2-2	.	.	CASSSPNTGELFF	TGTGCCAGCAGCTCGCCGAACACCGGGGAGCTGTTTTTT
TRBV30	14	TRBJ2-7	few	.	CAWSETRRGGEQYF	TGTGCCTGGAGTGAAACGCGCAGGGGCGGCGAGCAGTACTTC
TRBV20-1	13	TRBJ2-5	.	TRBD1	CSAGDRGVETQYF	TGCAGTGCCGGAGACAGGGGGGTGGAGACCCAGTACTTC
TRBV7-9	14	TRBJ2-1	few	TRBD2	CASSASGGYNEQFF	TGTGCCAGCAGCGCTAGCGGGGGGTACAATGAGCAGTTCTTC
TRBV5-1	17	TRBJ2-4	once	.	CASSLRRQSAGRNIQYF	TGCGCCAGCAGCCTGAGACGGCAATCCGCGGGGAGAAACATTCAGTACTTC
TRBV5-1	18	TRBJ1-1	.	.	CASSVEGRRLGLNTEAFF	TGCGCCAGCAGCGTTGAAGGGCGCCGATTGGGGCTAAACACTGAAGCTTTCTTT
TRBV20-1	14	TRBJ1-2	.	TRBD1	CSAKTGNGWNGYTF	TGCAGTGCAAAGACAGGGAATGGTTGGAATGGCTACACCTTC
TRBV7-3	13	TRBJ2-7	.	.	CASSLTYPGEQYF	TGTGCCAGCAGCTTAACGTACCCGGGCGAGCAGTACTTC
TRBV9	13	TRBJ2-1	.	.	CASSVVFLGEQFF	TGTGCCAGCAGCGTAGTCTTTCTCGGTGAGCAGTTCTTC
TRBV5-1	15	TRBJ2-5	.	TRBD2	CASSVSGTTQETQYF	TGCGCCAGCAGCGTATCCGGGACTACCCAAGAGACCCAGTACTTC
TRBV29-1	13	TRBJ1-4	few	.	CSVAPAGGEKLFF	TGCAGCGTTGCTCCGGCAGGAGGGGAAAAACTGTTTTTT
TRBV4-1	15	TRBJ2-1	.	.	CASSQAPVTYNEQFF	TGCGCCAGCAGCCAAGCCCCAGTCACCTACAATGAGCAGTTCTTC
TRBV4-1	13	TRBJ1-2	.	TRBD1	CASSQGQGFGYTF	TGCGCCAGCAGCCAGGGACAGGGCTTCGGCTACACCTTC
TRBV6-5	14	TRBJ2-5	.	TRBD1	CASSYSQGAYERYF	TGTGCCAGCAGTTACTCACAGGGGGCCTACGAGCGGTACTTC
TRBV18	14	TRBJ2-1	few	.	CASSPPGTYNEQFF	TGTGCCAGCTCACCACCGGGTACCTACAATGAGCAGTTCTTC
TRBV7-2	12	TRBJ2-7	few	.	CASSPPVDEQYF	TGTGCCAGCAGCCCGCCTGTGGACGAGCAGTACTTC
TRBV5-5	15	TRBJ2-2	.	.	CASSLSGIMSGELFF	TGTGCCAGCAGCCTGTCCGGGATCATGTCCGGGGAGCTGTTTTTT
TRBV5-1	17	TRBJ1-4	.	.	CASSHGPLLATNEKLFF	TGCGCCAGCAGCCATGGTCCGCTTCTGGCAACTAATGAAAAACTGTTTTTT
TRBV6-1	15	TRBJ2-7	.	.	CASSERTGRVYEQYF	TGTGCCAGCAGTGAAAGGACAGGGAGGGTCTACGAGCAGTACTTC
TRBV29-1	13	TRBJ2-7	few	.	CSVAGRTMGEQYF	TGCAGCGTTGCGGGACGGACGATGGGTGAGCAGTACTTC
TRBV29-1	10	TRBJ2-7	few	.	CSVAGGEQYF	TGCAGCGTTGCTGGGGGCGAGCAGTACTTC
TRBV20-1	15	TRBJ2-5	.	.	CSAIGRAGQMETQYF	TGCAGTGCTATCGGACGAGCGGGACAAATGGAGACCCAGTACTTC
TRBV11-2	11	TRBJ2-3	.	.	CASSPLDTQYF	TGTGCCAGCAGCCCCTTGGATACGCAGTATTTT
TRBV20-1	13	TRBJ2-1	.	.	CSARDLMVNEQFF	TGCAGTGCTAGAGATTTAATGGTCAATGAGCAGTTCTTC
TRBV15	14	TRBJ1-5	.	.	CATSSPPPNQPQHF	TGTGCCACCAGCAGCCCCCCGCCCAATCAGCCCCAGCATTTT